This T cell receptor beta chain was observed in a study of blood T cell repertoires in COVID-19. Study in general: Specimens from acute and convalescent COVID-19 originated in the United States, Italy and Spain. T cells, B-cell-depleted T cells, or PBMCs supplied cDNA or gDNA.

As processed by the authors: Amplification of reference gene primers was used by the study to estimate nucleated cell counts. Method: immunoSEQ multiplex PCR; TCRdb's copy keeps in-frame clones and lacks some. From that table come the V and J calls and clone size; the DNA was used to work out D and trimming. The sample has about 140,000 clones, more than 80% seen once; the top ten hold approximately 10%. Specimen: peripheral blood. The receptor's source is an elderly woman with acute or convalescent COVID-19.

The CDR3 loop reads CAWRDTENSPLHF. The CDR3 DNA reads as TGTGCCTGGCGGGACACGGAAAATTCACCCCTCCACTTT. V usage is TRBV30 and J usage is TRBJ1-6; a possible D gene is TRBD1 (6 bases). The length of the CDR3 is 13 residues. V was shortened by 5 bases and J by 7 bases, with 12 bases between the two germline ends. Looked up from germline, CDR1 is GTSNPN and CDR2 is SVGIG (reference sequence).